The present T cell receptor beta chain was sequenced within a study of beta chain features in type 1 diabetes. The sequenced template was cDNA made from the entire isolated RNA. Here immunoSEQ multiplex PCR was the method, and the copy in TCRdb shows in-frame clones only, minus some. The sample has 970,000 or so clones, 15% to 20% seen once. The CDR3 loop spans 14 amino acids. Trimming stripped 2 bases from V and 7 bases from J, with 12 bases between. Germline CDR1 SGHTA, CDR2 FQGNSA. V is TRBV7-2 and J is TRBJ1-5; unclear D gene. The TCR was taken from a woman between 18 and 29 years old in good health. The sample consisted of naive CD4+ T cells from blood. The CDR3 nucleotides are TGTGCCAGCAGCTTAAGCCCTTACATGCAGCCCCAGCATTTT. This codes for CASSLSPYMQPQHF. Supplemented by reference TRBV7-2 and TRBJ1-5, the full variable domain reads GAGVSQSPSNKVTEKGKDVELRCDPISGHTALYWYRQSLGQGLEFLIYFQGNSAPDKSGLPSDRFSAERTGGSVSTLTIQRTQQEDSAVYLCASSLSPYMQPQHFGDGTRLSIL.